Listed here is a single T cell receptor beta chain. Antigen specificity is unknown. This record belongs to a study of T cell responses to AZD1222 COVID-19 vaccine. Sequencing was performed with immunoSEQ multiplex PCR; in TCRdb, only in-frame clones are kept and a portion is missing. The sample holds about 130,000 clones, about 82% seen once. The germline V gene encodes CDR1 MDHEN and CDR2 SYDVKM. V gave up 5 bases and J gave up 4 bases, with 17 bases separating them. The CDR3 contains 15 residues. The study, taken as a whole, reports: In the spike-specific TCR repertoire, nearly half reportedly target unmutated variant regions. White British donors predominated, females outnumbered males, and clonal diversity was possibly underestimated. Vaccination with two AZD1222 doses was followed by a rise in Spike-specific TCR breadth and depth.

The sequencing here drew on peripheral blood, taken 28 days after the second dose of the MenACWY control vaccine. The chain employs TRBV28 and TRBJ1-2; D ambiguous. The receptor was isolated from an adult who received the MenACWY meningococcal vaccine as a control. This chain's CDR3 is CASSREGRIPYGYTF. DNA of the CDR3: TGTGCCAGCAGTCGGGAGGGTAGGATACCCTATGGCTACACCTTC.